Following are 17 T cell receptor beta chains from one sample sequenced in a study of blood T cell repertoires in COVID-19 (dated by TCRdb to 2018 to 2020). The library was made by the immunoSEQ multiplex PCR assay. TCRdb's version of the immuneACCESS table is confined to in-frame rearrangements and falls short of the full clone set. An unresolved V gene accounts for under half of the shortfall where checked; the remainder is of unknown origin. The sample table lists 200,000 to 250,000 clones, 84% of them with a count of one. Jointly, the top ten make up approximately 2% of the sample. Sequencing used PBMCs or T cells enriched from blood (not recorded which). These receptors were obtained from a man between 60 and 75 years old who had recovered from COVID-19.

V is TRBV9 and J is TRBJ2-5; 7 bases fit TRBD2. The CDR3 has 17 residues. V lost 0 bases and J lost 2; bases outside the gene matches: 10. CDR1 SGDLS and CDR2 YYNGEE come from the germline V gene. In DNA form, the CDR3 reads TGTGCCAGCAGCGTAGGTGGAGCGGGGCTTGGGCAAGAGACCCAGTACTTC. Amino acids: CASSVGGAGLGQETQYF.

The genes are TRBV3-1 (or the pseudogene TRBV3-2) and TRBJ1-6; D gene ambiguous. The CDR3 contains 14 residues. Deletions cut 1 base from V and 5 bases from J, with 6 bases between. Germline V lookup: CDR1 LGHDT, CDR2 YNNKEL (reference sequence). The CDR3 region has the DNA TGTGCCAGCAGCCAAGCTACAGATAATTCACCCCTCCACTTT. Amino acid sequence: CASSQATDNSPLHF.

V usage is TRBV18 and J usage is TRBJ2-6; TRBD1 matches 7 bases. V lost 11 bases to trimming and J lost 0 bases; unmatched junction nucleotides: 7. CDR1 KGHSH and CDR2 LQKENI come from the germline V gene. There are 15 residues in the CDR3. CDR3 nucleotides: TGTGCCTCGAAGGACAGGACCTCTGGGGCCAACGTCCTGACTTTC. It specifies CASKDRTSGANVLTF.

This chain uses TRBV7-2 with TRBJ1-6, with TRBD1 as a possible D gene (6 bases). Germline CDR1 SGHTA, CDR2 FQGNSA. The V and J ends lost 1 base and 9 bases respectively, with 10 bases between them. This CDR3 region has 14 residues. CDR3 sequence (DNA): TGTGCCAGCAGCTTAGAACAGGGTATTTCACCCCTCCACTTT. It translates to CASSLEQGISPLHF.

The J gene is TRBJ2-7, the V gene TRBV10-3; possible D gene TRBD2, 6 bases. Trimming removed 3 bases at V and 3 bases at J, with 18 bases between. CDR1 is ENHRY, CDR2 SYGVKD, per germline. The length of the CDR3 is 16 residues. The DNA for the CDR3 is TGTGCCATCAGTGAATGGAGGAGGGGTGAGGGCTACGAGCAGTACTTC. This sequence encodes CAISEWRRGEGYEQYF.

This clone appeared a single time. The rearrangement joins TRBV19 to TRBJ1-5; 11 bases align to TRBD1. The CDR3 spans 14 residues. Germline CDR1 reads LNHDA; CDR2 reads SQIVND (reference sequence). Trimming took 10 bases from V and 9 from J; bases not matched to a gene: 11. The CDR3 DNA reads TGTGCCACTAATCCCGGGACAGGGGGACGGCCCCAGCATTTT. Its translation: CATNPGTGGRPQHF.

The rearrangement joins TRBV2 to TRBJ1-1; no reliable D call. V lost 8 bases to trimming and J lost 1 base, with 20 bases between them. Germline V gene sequence: CDR1 SNHLY, CDR2 FYNNEI. This CDR3 region has 16 residues. Here the CDR3 reads CASLWTLGYGNTEAFF. The CDR3 coding sequence is TGTGCCAGCCTATGGACTCTGGGGTATGGGAACACTGAAGCTTTCTTT.

The J gene is TRBJ1-6, the V gene TRBV3-1 (or the pseudogene TRBV3-2); D not certain. Germline V gene sequence: CDR1 LGHDT, CDR2 YNNKEL (reference sequence). Trimming pared 0 bases from V and 8 bases from J, leaving 5 bases between. The CDR3 loop spans 13 amino acids. CDR3 protein: CASSQDRDSPLHF. The DNA for the CDR3 is TGTGCCAGCAGCCAAGACCGGGATTCACCCCTCCACTTT.

This chain joins TRBV7-2 and TRBJ2-7, with 7 bases matching TRBD1. Trimming took 5 bases from V and 6 from J; bases not matched to a gene: 4. There are 12 residues in the CDR3. Germline V gives CDR1 SGHTA, CDR2 FQGNSA. The CDR3, as DNA: TGTGCCAGCAGCCAGGGGGTAGGCGAGCAGTACTTC. It yields the protein CASSQGVGEQYF. Variable domain in full (rest from reference TRBV7-2 and TRBJ2-7): GAGVSQSPSNKVTEKGKDVELRCDPISGHTALYWYRQSLGQGLEFLIYFQGNSAPDKSGLPSDRFSAERTGGSVSTLTIQRTQQEDSAVYLCASSQGVGEQYFGPGTRLTVT.

This chain links TRBV10-3 with TRBJ2-3; 11 bases are a match to TRBD2. The ends lost 4 bases at V and 4 bases at J; junction bases unmatched: 10. From germline, CDR1 is ENHRY and CDR2 SYGVKD. The CDR3 length is 17 residues. The CDR3 bases are TGTGCCATCAGTGGTAGCGGGGGGGCCATTTATCCAGATACGCAGTATTTT. As protein: CAISGSGGAIYPDTQYF.

The chain is built from TRBV28 and TRBJ1-5; a possible D gene is TRBD1 (5 bases). Trimming took off 11 bases at V and 0 bases at J, with 11 bases between the two ends. Per germline, CDR1 MDHEN and CDR2 SYDVKM. The CDR3 is 13 amino acids. DNA for the CDR3: TGTGCCGCCCAGGGTTCTAGCAATCAGCCCCAGCATTTT. Translation gives CAAQGSSNQPQHF.

The chain is built from TRBV12-3 or TRBV12-4 and TRBJ2-5; D uncertain. This CDR3 region has 12 residues. The V end lost 4 bases, the J end lost 4 bases, and 7 bases lay between the germline ends. In DNA, the CDR3 is TGTGCCAGCAGTTCAGGCTTAGAGACCCAGTACTTC. It is translated as CASSSGLETQYF.

This clone was detected once. The V and J genes are TRBV2 and TRBJ1-1, with 9 bases lining up with TRBD1. The J segment lost 6 bases and the V segment lost 7 bases, leaving 9 bases of the junction unmatched. The CDR3 loop spans 14 amino acids. From germline, CDR1 is SNHLY and CDR2 FYNNEI. The CDR3 DNA reads as TGTGCCAGCAAGGTTGGGACAGGGTATTCTGAAGCTTTCTTT. Amino acids: CASKVGTGYSEAFF.

V and J are TRBV6-1 and TRBJ1-5, with D tentatively TRBD1 (6 bases). This CDR3 is 16 amino acids long. Germline CDR1 is MNHNS and CDR2 is SASEGT. V was pared by 0 bases and J by 6 bases, with 15 bases between. As DNA, the CDR3 is TGTGCCAGCAGTGAAGCGCTTCAGGGGACATTTCAGCCCCAGCATTTT. The encoded protein is CASSEALQGTFQPQHF.

This chain links TRBV15 with TRBJ2-2; D call uncertain. The CDR3 contains 16 residues. The germline gives CDR1 LNHNV, CDR2 YYDKDF (reference sequence). V gave up 1 base and J gave up 0 bases, with 9 bases separating them. The DNA for the CDR3 is TGTGCCACCAGCAGAGCCGCGGTACCGAACACCGGGGAGCTGTTTTTT. Translated, it gives CATSRAAVPNTGELFF.

This chain uses TRBV20-1 with TRBJ2-7; D gene ambiguous. Germline V gene data show CDR1 as DFQATT and CDR2 as SNEGSKA (reference sequence). Trimming took 5 bases from V and 1 from J, leaving 6 bases between them. The CDR3 spans 11 residues. The DNA for the CDR3 is TGCAGTGCTCCGACTTCCTACGAGCAGTACTTC. Protein: CSAPTSYEQYF.

This rearrangement joins TRBV7-6 to TRBJ2-3; 8 bases align to TRBD2. The CDR3 covers 18 residues. The V gene's germline CDR1 is SGHVS and CDR2 FNYEAQ. J was trimmed by 0 bases and V by 5 bases; bases with no gene match: 13. CDR3 sequence: CASSPTPSGGLSTDTQYF. For the CDR3, the DNA is TGTGCCAGCAGCCCAACGCCCAGCGGGGGACTCAGCACAGATACGCAGTATTTT.